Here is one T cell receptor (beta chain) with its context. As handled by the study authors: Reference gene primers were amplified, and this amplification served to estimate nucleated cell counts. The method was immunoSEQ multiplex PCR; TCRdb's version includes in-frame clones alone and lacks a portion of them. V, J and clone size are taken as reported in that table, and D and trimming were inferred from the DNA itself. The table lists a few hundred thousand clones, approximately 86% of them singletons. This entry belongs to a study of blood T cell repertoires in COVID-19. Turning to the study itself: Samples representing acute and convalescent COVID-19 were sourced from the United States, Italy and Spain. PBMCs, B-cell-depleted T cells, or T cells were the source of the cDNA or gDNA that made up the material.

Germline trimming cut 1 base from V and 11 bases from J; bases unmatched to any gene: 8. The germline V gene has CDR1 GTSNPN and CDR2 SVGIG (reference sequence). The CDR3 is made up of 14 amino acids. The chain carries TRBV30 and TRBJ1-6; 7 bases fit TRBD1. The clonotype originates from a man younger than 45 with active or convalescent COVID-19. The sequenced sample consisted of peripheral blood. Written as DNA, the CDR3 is TGTGCCTGGAGTGATGGGACAGACAATCCACCCCTCCACTTT. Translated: CAWSDGTDNPPLHF.